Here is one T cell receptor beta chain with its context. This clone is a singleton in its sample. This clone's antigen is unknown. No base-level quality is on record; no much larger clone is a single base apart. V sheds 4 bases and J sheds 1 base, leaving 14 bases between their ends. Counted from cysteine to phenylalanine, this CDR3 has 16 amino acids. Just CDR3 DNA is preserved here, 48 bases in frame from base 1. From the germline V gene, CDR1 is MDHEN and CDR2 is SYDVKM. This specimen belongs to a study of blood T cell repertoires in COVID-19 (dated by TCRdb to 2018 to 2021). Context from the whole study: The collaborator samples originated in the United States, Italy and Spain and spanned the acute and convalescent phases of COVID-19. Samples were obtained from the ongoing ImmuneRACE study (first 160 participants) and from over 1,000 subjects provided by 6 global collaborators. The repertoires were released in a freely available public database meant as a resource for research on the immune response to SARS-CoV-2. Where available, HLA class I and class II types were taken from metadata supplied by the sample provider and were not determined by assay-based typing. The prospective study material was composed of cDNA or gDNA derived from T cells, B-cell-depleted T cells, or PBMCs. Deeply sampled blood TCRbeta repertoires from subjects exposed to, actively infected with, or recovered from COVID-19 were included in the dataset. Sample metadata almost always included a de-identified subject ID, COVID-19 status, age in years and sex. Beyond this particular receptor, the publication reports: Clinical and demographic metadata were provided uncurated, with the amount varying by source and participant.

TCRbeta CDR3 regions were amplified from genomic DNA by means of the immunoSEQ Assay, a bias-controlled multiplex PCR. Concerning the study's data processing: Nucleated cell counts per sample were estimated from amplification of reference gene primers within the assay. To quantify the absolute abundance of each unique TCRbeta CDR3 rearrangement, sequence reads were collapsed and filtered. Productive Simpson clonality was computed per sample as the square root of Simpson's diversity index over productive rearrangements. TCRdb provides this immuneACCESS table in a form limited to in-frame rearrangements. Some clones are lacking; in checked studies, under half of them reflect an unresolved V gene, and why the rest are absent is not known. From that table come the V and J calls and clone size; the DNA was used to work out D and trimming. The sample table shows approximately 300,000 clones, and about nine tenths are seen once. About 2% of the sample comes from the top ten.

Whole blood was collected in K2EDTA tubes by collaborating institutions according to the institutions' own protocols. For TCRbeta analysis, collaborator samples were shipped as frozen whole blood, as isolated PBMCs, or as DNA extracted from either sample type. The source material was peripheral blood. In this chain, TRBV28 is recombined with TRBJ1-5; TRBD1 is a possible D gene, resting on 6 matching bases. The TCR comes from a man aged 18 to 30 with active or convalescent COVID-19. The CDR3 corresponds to CASSSGNRVSNQPQHF. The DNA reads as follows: TGTGCCAGCAGTTCAGGAAACAGGGTAAGCAATCAGCCCCAGCATTTT.